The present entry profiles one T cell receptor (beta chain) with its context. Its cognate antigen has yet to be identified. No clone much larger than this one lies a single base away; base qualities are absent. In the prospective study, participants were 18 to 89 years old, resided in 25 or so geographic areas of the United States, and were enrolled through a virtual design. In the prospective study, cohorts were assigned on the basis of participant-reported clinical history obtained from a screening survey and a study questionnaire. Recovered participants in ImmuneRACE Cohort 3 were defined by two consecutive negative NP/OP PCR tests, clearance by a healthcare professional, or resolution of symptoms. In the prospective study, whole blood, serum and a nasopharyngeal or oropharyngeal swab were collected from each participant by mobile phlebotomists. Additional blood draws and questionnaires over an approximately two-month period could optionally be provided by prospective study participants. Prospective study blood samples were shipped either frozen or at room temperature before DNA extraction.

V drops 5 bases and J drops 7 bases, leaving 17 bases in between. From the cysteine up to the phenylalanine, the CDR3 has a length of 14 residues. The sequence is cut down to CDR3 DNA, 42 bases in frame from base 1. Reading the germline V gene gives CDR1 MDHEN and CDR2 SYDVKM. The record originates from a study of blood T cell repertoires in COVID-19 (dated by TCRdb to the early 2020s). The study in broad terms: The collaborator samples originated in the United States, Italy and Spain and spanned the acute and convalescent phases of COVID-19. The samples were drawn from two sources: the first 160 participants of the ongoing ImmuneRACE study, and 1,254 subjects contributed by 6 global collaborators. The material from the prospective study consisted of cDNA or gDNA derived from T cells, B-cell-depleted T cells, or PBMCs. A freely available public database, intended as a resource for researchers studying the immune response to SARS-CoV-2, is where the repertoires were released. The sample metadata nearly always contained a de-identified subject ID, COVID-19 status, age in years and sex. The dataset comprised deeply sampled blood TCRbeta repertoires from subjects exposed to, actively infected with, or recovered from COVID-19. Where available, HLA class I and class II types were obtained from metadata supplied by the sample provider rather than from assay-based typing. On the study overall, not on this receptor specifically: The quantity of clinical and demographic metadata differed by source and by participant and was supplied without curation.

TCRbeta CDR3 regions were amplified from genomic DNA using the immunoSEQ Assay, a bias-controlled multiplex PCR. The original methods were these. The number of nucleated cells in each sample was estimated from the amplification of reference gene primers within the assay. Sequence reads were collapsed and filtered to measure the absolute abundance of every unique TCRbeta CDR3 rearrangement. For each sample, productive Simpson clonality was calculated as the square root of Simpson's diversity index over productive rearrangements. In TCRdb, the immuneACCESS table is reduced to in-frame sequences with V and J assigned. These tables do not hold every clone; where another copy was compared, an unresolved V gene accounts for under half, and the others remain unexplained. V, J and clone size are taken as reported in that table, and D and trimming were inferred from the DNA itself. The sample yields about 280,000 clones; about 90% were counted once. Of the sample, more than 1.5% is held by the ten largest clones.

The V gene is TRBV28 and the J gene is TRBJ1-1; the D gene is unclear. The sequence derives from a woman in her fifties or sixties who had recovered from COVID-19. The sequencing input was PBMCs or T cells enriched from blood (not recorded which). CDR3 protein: CASSPSGSTNEAFF. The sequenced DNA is TGTGCCAGCAGTCCTTCCGGGAGCACTAATGAAGCTTTCTTT.